Each of the 5 T cell receptor beta chains below was sequenced from the same sample in a study of long-term antiretroviral therapy in people with HIV. The immunoSEQ assay was v3.0, run at survey level. The table came from immunoSEQ multiplex PCR; TCRdb's copy has only in-frame clones and leaves some out. The top ten hold over 7% of the sample, which has fewer than 35,000 clones, under 90% seen once. The sequenced sample was unsorted PBMCs, obtained 0.4 years before starting antiretroviral therapy. The receptors were gathered from a man younger than 30 with HIV.

V and J are TRBV12-5 and TRBJ1-1, with 7 bases lining up with TRBD1. The germline CDR1 and CDR2 sequences are LGHNT and FRNRAP. V lost 6 bases and J lost 7; bases outside the gene matches: 17. This CDR3 has 16 residues. The CDR3 region has the DNA TGTGCTAGTGGACCTCCTACAGGGGAGGGTGCCGGTGAAGCTTTCTTT. This gives the protein CASGPPTGEGAGEAFF.

The chain joins TRBV27 to TRBJ2-7; a possible D gene is TRBD1 (6 bases). The CDR3 spans 15 residues. Germline V gene sequence: CDR1 MNHEY, CDR2 SMNVEV (reference sequence). V was pared by 3 bases and J by 0 bases, with 12 bases between. The CDR3 region is CASSFRDKSSYEQYF. Written as DNA, the CDR3 is TGTGCCAGCAGTTTTCGGGACAAGAGCTCCTACGAGCAGTACTTC.

This clone was counted a few times. V is TRBV5-5 and J is TRBJ1-5; D is uncertain. The CDR3 covers 14 residues. Germline V CDR1 and CDR2: SGHKS, YYEKEE (reference sequence). The V end lost 0 bases, the J end lost 6 bases, and 10 bases lay between the germline ends. The CDR3 spells CASSLAGDIQPQHF. CDR3 nucleotide sequence: TGTGCCAGCAGCTTGGCCGGCGATATTCAGCCCCAGCATTTT.

V is TRBV6-5 and J is TRBJ1-1; 10 positions match TRBD1. The germline V gene has CDR1 MNHEY and CDR2 SVGAGI. The trim removed 6 bases at V and 11 bases at J, leaving 9 bases unmatched. The CDR3 runs 13 residues. CDR3 region: CASSTGTGEYAFF. The CDR3 nucleotides are TGTGCCAGCAGCACGGGGACAGGGGAGTACGCTTTCTTT.

This clone showed up just a few times. The rearrangement joins TRBV27 to TRBJ2-7; no definite D call. The germline CDR1 and CDR2 sequences are MNHEY and SMNVEV (reference sequence). The germline V and J ends were trimmed by 0 bases and 7 bases, with 13 bases remaining between them. This CDR3 has 14 residues. CDR3 amino acids: CASSLSPLNGEQYF. The CDR3 DNA reads as TGTGCCAGCAGTTTATCGCCCCTTAATGGGGAGCAGTACTTC.